The entry below gives a single T cell receptor beta chain sequence along with its context. This specimen comes from a study of blood T cell repertoires in COVID-19. Study overall: Sample material is recorded as cDNA or gDNA derived from T cells, B-cell-depleted T cells, or PBMCs.

Method: immunoSEQ multiplex PCR; TCRdb's copy keeps in-frame clones and lacks some. The table lists about 150,000 clones, about 85% of them singletons. This CDR3 has 14 residues. Trimming stripped 5 bases from V and 7 bases from J, with 17 bases between. CDR1 and CDR2 from the germline V gene are SGHTA and FQGTGA. The TCR originated in a woman aged 55 to 70 with COVID-19, enrolled during active disease. This rearrangement joins TRBV7-3 to TRBJ2-5; D is possibly TRBD1 (5 bases). Sequenced input: peripheral blood. The CDR3 region is CASSPLVGVGTQYF. The CDR3 coding sequence is TGTGCCAGCAGCCCCTTAGTAGGGGTAGGGACCCAGTACTTC.